The rows below give T cell receptor beta chains drawn from one sample of a study of blood T cell repertoires in COVID-19. Profiled with immunoSEQ multiplex PCR; TCRdb holds only in-frame clones, not every one. The sample has about 390,000 clones, around nine tenths seen once. The specimen sequenced was PBMCs or T cells enriched from blood (not recorded which). The receptor source for this set is a woman aged 50 to 60 who had recovered from COVID-19. CDR3s include the opening cysteine and the closing phenylalanine or tryptophan. D genes are given only for firm matches. A clone size is listed for some rows: how often the clone was seen (once, few, many), or a class if it is expanded.

.,TRBD1,TRBJ1-3,TRBV6-5,TGTGCCAGCAGGGGACAGGGCATTAACACCATATATTTT,CASRGQGINTIYF
.,TRBD1,TRBJ1-1,TRBV2,TGTGCCAGCAGTGAAGCGCGGGACAGGGGCGCTGAAGCTTTCTTT,CASSEARDRGAEAFF
.,TRBD2,TRBJ2-3,TRBV18,TGTGCCAGCTCACGTAGCGGGTTTAGTGCAGATACGCAGTATTTT,CASSRSGFSADTQYF
.,TRBD2,TRBJ2-7,TRBV27,TGTGCCAGCAGAACAACTAGCGGGTCCCTTTACGAGCAGTACTTC,CASRTTSGSLYEQYF
.,TRBD1,TRBJ1-2,TRBV27,TGTGCCAGCAGTCCGAGCCCGGGACAGGGGGCGCGTAACTATGGCTACACCTTC,CASSPSPGQGARNYGYTF
.,.,TRBJ1-4,TRBV7-9,TGTGCCAGCAGCCTGGGAGGCACGGATAATGAAAAACTGTTTTTT,CASSLGGTDNEKLFF
.,.,TRBJ1-5,TRBV28,TGTGCCAGCAGTCGGGGACTGGCAGTAGGGCAGCCCCAGCATTTT,CASSRGLAVGQPQHF
.,.,TRBJ1-5,TRBV28,TGTGCCAGCAGAACAGGAAATCAGCCCCAGCATTTT,CASRTGNQPQHF
.,TRBD2,TRBJ2-3,TRBV30,TGTGCCTGGAGTGTAGCGGGGCTCGACACAGATACGCAGTATTTT,CAWSVAGLDTDTQYF
once,TRBD1,TRBJ1-6,TRBV7-8,TGTGCCAGCAGCCATGGACAGGGGGTATCTTCACCCCTCCACTTT,CASSHGQGVSSPLHF
.,.,TRBJ2-7,TRBV2,TGTGCCAGCAGTGCAGCTAGCTACGAGCAGTACTTC,CASSAASYEQYF
few,TRBD1,TRBJ1-3,TRBV2,TGTGCCAGCAGGGTGGACAGGGGAAACACCATATATTTT,CASRVDRGNTIYF
.,.,TRBJ1-1,TRBV2,TGTGCCAGCAGCGCGAATGGGTGGGGGGACACTGAAGCTTTCTTT,CASSANGWGDTEAFF
.,TRBD2,TRBJ2-1,TRBV19,TGTGCCAGTGTTAGGACTAGCGCCGCCTACAATGAGCAGTTCTTC,CASVRTSAAYNEQFF
.,.,TRBJ2-7,TRBV7-6,TGTGCCAGCAGCCTTTGGGGGACATCCTCCTACGAGCAGTACTTC,CASSLWGTSSYEQYF
once,.,TRBJ2-2,TRBV7-9,TGTGCCAGCAGCCTAAGACCCAGGAATCCACCCGGGGAGCTGTTTTTT,CASSLRPRNPPGELFF
.,.,TRBJ1-3,TRBV28,TGTGCCAGCAGTTTTTGGGCCCAGGGTCCTGGAAACACCATATATTTT,CASSFWAQGPGNTIYF
.,.,TRBJ1-2,TRBV29-1,TGCAGCGTTCAGGGCGGCTATGGCTACACCTTC,CSVQGGYGYTF
.,TRBD2,TRBJ2-7,TRBV19,TGTGCCAGTAGGATGGGGTTAGCGGGTGACGAGCAGTACTTC,CASRMGLAGDEQYF
few,TRBD1,TRBJ1-5,TRBV19,TGTGCCAGTAGGACGACAGGGGGCAATAGCAATCAGCCCCAGCATTTT,CASRTTGGNSNQPQHF
.,.,TRBJ2-7,TRBV19,TGTGCCAGTAGTATTCCAGGCCCCTACGAGCAGTACTTC,CASSIPGPYEQYF
.,.,TRBJ1-6,TRBV4-1,TGCGCCAGCAGCCAAGATGACGGGAGCTCCTATAATTCACCCCTCCACTTT,CASSQDDGSSYNSPLHF
once,.,TRBJ1-6,TRBV12-2,TGTGCAAGTCGCTTTAGTCAAGCACCCTTGGATTCACCCCTCCACTTT,CASRFSQAPLDSPLHF
.,.,TRBJ1-2,TRBV18,TGTGCCAGCTCACCAACGAAGGGAGCTAACTATGGCTACACCTTC,CASSPTKGANYGYTF
once,TRBD1,TRBJ1-1,TRBV7-9,TGTGCCAGCCGCGACAGGGAGAACACTGAAGCTTTCTTT,CASRDRENTEAFF
.,.,TRBJ2-3,TRBV19,TGTGCCAGTAGTATAGCACCGGCAGGTAGCACAGATACGCAGTATTTT,CASSIAPAGSTDTQYF
.,.,TRBJ2-5,TRBV5-6,TGTGCCAGCAACCCCGCGGGGTATAGGGAGACCCAGTACTTC,CASNPAGYRETQYF
once,.,TRBJ1-5,TRBV4-3,TGCGCCAGCAGCCAAATGCTGGGGAGAGTCCCCCAGCATTTT,CASSQMLGRVPQHF
.,TRBD1,TRBJ1-2,TRBV7-2,TGTGCCAGCAGCCCACCGGGACAGGGATATTATGGCTACACCTTC,CASSPPGQGYYGYTF
.,.,TRBJ1-5,TRBV4-1,TGCGCCAGCAGCCTAGTCGGAGGGAATCAGCCCCAGCATTTT,CASSLVGGNQPQHF
few,.,TRBJ1-6,TRBV7-9,TGTGCCAGCACCGGGGGGGGTTCGAGTTCACCCCTCCACTTT,CASTGGGSSSPLHF
.,TRBD1,TRBJ2-7,TRBV19,TGTGCCAGTAGTCCCGGGCAGGGGGCTCGGTACGAGCAGTACTTC,CASSPGQGARYEQYF
.,.,TRBJ2-2,TRBV9,TGTGCCAGCAGCGTAGCTACCGGGGTCGGGTTTCCCGGGGAGCTGTTTTTT,CASSVATGVGFPGELFF
few,TRBD1,TRBJ2-7,TRBV3-1/TRBV3-2,TGTGCCAGCAGCACAGGGGGTTGGGAGCAGTACTTC,CASSTGGWEQYF
.,.,TRBJ2-4,TRBV19,TGTGCCAGTAGGGGGGGCACAGGGGACATTCAGTACTTC,CASRGGTGDIQYF
.,.,TRBJ1-6,TRBV5-1,TGCGCCAGCAGCTATGGGCAGGGCGAGGGGGTCTATAATTCACCCCTCCACTTT,CASSYGQGEGVYNSPLHF
.,TRBD1,TRBJ1-4,TRBV12-5,TGTGCTAGTGGTCTCGATTCAGGGGGACCCAATGAAAAACTGTTTTTT,CASGLDSGGPNEKLFF
.,.,TRBJ2-1,TRBV9,TGTGCCAGCAGCGTACTTAGCGATGAGCAGTTCTTC,CASSVLSDEQFF